What follows is one T cell receptor (beta chain) and its context. Its antigen is unidentified. The sample originates from a study of shared clonotypes between healthy human individuals. The study, taken as a whole, reports: It was observed that 4% to 6% of naive CD4 clonotypes were shared across a handful of donors.

Assay used: immunoSEQ multiplex PCR; TCRdb lists only in-frame clones, some missing. This sample has around 330,000 clones, with approximately 79% found just once. The V end was cut by 0 bases, the J end by 3 bases, with 6 bases between. Germline values: CDR1 SGHDT, CDR2 YYEEEE. The CDR3 runs 14 residues. The chain combines TRBV5-6 with TRBJ2-2, with unresolved D. Sample: memory CD4+ T cells sorted from blood. Described subset: CD45RA-negative fraction. The receptor comes from a man aged 30-40 years in good health. Here the CDR3 DNA reads TGTGCCAGCAGCTTGGACCGTTACACCGGGGAGCTGTTTTTT. It encodes CASSLDRYTGELFF. Combining the CDR3 with reference TRBV5-6 and TRBJ2-2 gives the whole variable domain DAGVTQSPTHLIKTRGQQVTLRCSPKSGHDTVSWYQQALGQGPQFIFQYYEEEERQRGNFPDRFSGHQFPNYSSELNVNALLLGDSALYLCASSLDRYTGELFFGEGSRLTVL.